A selection of T cell receptor beta chains follows, all from one sample in a study of T cells in tuberculosis. This table comes from immunoSEQ multiplex PCR, and its TCRdb copy is limited to in-frame clones, with some not included. Among tens of thousands of clones listed, around 82% were seen once. Sequences were derived from PBMCs, sampled at tuberculosis diagnosis. The receptors shown here come from an adult with tuberculosis. CDR3s include the opening cysteine and the closing phenylalanine or tryptophan. D genes are given only for firm matches. A row's size may be missing; if present it is once, few, many or a size class.

CDR3aa | CDR3nt | abundance | v_gene | d_gene | j_gene
CASSRLAGAVETQYF | TGTGCCAGCAGTCGACTAGCGGGAGCAGTAGAGACCCAGTACTTC | - | TRBV2 | TRBD2 | TRBJ2-5
CASSQEAGGNTEAFF | TGTGCCAGCAGCCAAGAAGCAGGGGGAAACACTGAAGCTTTCTTT | once | TRBV4-2 | TRBD1 | TRBJ1-1
CASSLSPGTSGNTIYF | TGCGCCAGCAGCTTGAGTCCGGGTACCTCTGGAAACACCATATATTTT | once | TRBV5-1 | - | TRBJ1-3
CASSPGGRGAYNEQFF | TGTGCCAGCAGCCCCGGGGGGCGGGGAGCGTACAATGAGCAGTTCTTC | - | TRBV7-3 | - | TRBJ2-1
CAWRGVERARYEQFF | TGTGCCTGGAGAGGGGTCGAGCGCGCCCGCTATGAGCAGTTCTTC | - | TRBV30 | - | TRBJ2-1
CASSRDRGSETQYF | TGTGCCAGCAGTCGGGACAGGGGGAGCGAGACCCAGTACTTC | - | TRBV6-5 | TRBD1 | TRBJ2-5
CASSEVTSDSGELFF | TGTGCCAGCAGTGAGGTGACTAGCGATAGCGGGGAGCTGTTTTTT | once | TRBV2 | TRBD2 | TRBJ2-2
CASSGAGIDYNEQFF | TGCGCCAGCAGCGGAGCGGGAATTGACTACAATGAGCAGTTCTTC | - | TRBV4-1 | TRBD2 | TRBJ2-1
CASSVGDRGKDTQYF | TGTGCCAGCAGCGTAGGGGACAGGGGCAAAGATACGCAGTATTTT | - | TRBV9 | TRBD1 | TRBJ2-3
CASSPLRQATYEQYF | TGTGCCAGCAGCCCTCTGAGACAGGCCACCTACGAGCAGTACTTC | - | TRBV6-5 | - | TRBJ2-7
CASSPTGGLPPQHF | TGTGCCAGCAGCCCAACAGGGGGGCTTCCGCCCCAGCATTTT | once | TRBV6-5 | TRBD1 | TRBJ1-5
CASSLTGAGNTEAFF | TGTGCCAGCAGCCTGACAGGGGCGGGCAACACTGAAGCTTTCTTT | - | TRBV9 | TRBD1 | TRBJ1-1
CASSQTGNSPLHF | TGTGCCAGCAGTCAAACAGGGAATTCACCCCTCCACTTT | - | TRBV6-4 | - | TRBJ1-6
CASSLVMTQETQYF | TGTGCCAGCAGCTTGGTGATGACACAAGAGACCCAGTACTTC | - | TRBV5-5 | - | TRBJ2-5
CASSSRAYNSPLHF | TGTGCCAGCAGCTCCCGGGCCTATAATTCACCCCTCCACTTT | few | TRBV7-8 | - | TRBJ1-6
CAWYDEGAGNTEAFF | TGTGCCTGGTATGATGAGGGGGCGGGGAACACTGAAGCTTTCTTT | - | TRBV30 | TRBD1 | TRBJ1-1
CASSIDRGSNQPQHF | TGCGCCAGCAGCATCGACAGGGGGAGCAATCAGCCCCAGCATTTT | - | TRBV5-1 | TRBD1 | TRBJ1-5
CASRGERSGERETQYF | TGTGCCAGCAGGGGGGAAAGGTCAGGGGAACGAGAGACCCAGTACTTC | few | TRBV28 | - | TRBJ2-5
CARETGGLNEAFF | TGTGCCCGGGAAACAGGGGGCCTTAATGAAGCTTTCTTT | - | TRBV30 | TRBD1 | TRBJ1-1
CASSLQGSGNTIYF | TGTGCCAGCAGCTTGCAGGGGTCAGGAAACACCATATATTTT | - | TRBV5-4 | - | TRBJ1-3
CASRGGGSTTEAFF | TGCGCCAGCCGTGGGGGAGGGTCAACCACTGAAGCTTTCTTT | - | TRBV4-3 | - | TRBJ1-1
CASSPRLVSSGDTQYF | TGCGCCAGCAGCCCCAGACTAGTTTCATCAGGAGATACGCAGTATTTT | once | TRBV5-1 | - | TRBJ2-3
CASTLGLLRGNEQFF | TGTGCCAGTACCCTGGGACTCCTAAGGGGTAATGAGCAGTTCTTC | - | TRBV19 | - | TRBJ2-1
CASSFEGTGAMGYTF | TGTGCCAGCAGTTTTGAGGGGACAGGGGCTATGGGCTACACCTTC | - | TRBV27 | TRBD1 | TRBJ1-2
CASSVEQGMGGEAFF | TGTGCCAGCAGCGTAGAGCAGGGCATGGGTGGTGAAGCTTTCTTT | once | TRBV9 | - | TRBJ1-1
CASSRRTGGYGYGYTF | TGTGCCAGCAGCCGCCGGACAGGGGGATATGGCTATGGCTACACCTTC | - | TRBV7-2 | TRBD1 | TRBJ1-2
CASSDVISHEQFF | TGTGCCAGCAGTGATGTTATAAGCCATGAGCAGTTCTTC | - | TRBV6-4 | - | TRBJ2-1
CASSDRTENYGYTF | TGTGCCAGCAGTGACCGGACAGAGAACTATGGCTACACCTTC | once | TRBV6-1 | - | TRBJ1-2
CASSLVVRGYEQYF | TGCGCCAGCAGCTTGGTGGTCAGGGGCTACGAGCAGTACTTC | - | TRBV5-1 | - | TRBJ2-7
CASSASNYEQYF | TGCGCCAGCAGTGCGTCTAACTACGAGCAGTACTTC | few | TRBV10-1 | - | TRBJ2-7
CASSGTMNTEAFF | TGTGCCAGCAGCGGGACAATGAACACTGAAGCTTTCTTT | - | TRBV28 | - | TRBJ1-1
CASSYSPGERSLHF | TGTGCCAGCAGCTACTCCCCCGGGGAGCGGAGCCTCCACTTT | - | TRBV5-5 | - | TRBJ1-6